The 23 T cell receptor beta chains below come from one sample, sequenced in a study of Graves' ophthalmopathy and Graves' hyperthyroidism. RNA transcripts were the source from which TCR beta CDR3 regions were amplified. First-round RT-PCR used HTBI primers; second-round multiplex PCR followed. TCRdb recomputed calls from the multiplex PCR reads with MiXCR, one row per CDR3 protein. The sample shows roughly 380,000 distinct CDR3 sequences, approximately 15% of them seen only once. Sequenced material: peripheral blood. All receptors come from a woman aged 18-30 years with stable Graves' hyperthyroidism.

This clonotype was seen ten or more times. Germline is not matched at one junction end, which may reflect a read error. J is TRBJ1-1 and V is TRBV15; D gene unclear. Germline V CDR1 and CDR2: LNHNV, YYDKDF (reference sequence). This CDR3 region has 13 residues. For the CDR3, the DNA is TGTGCCACCAGCAGAGTAGGGTCCACTAAAGCTTTCTTT. Its translation is CATSRVGSTKAFF.

This clonotype was recorded many times. A much larger clone lies a single base off, so this may be a read error. The J gene is TRBJ2-7, the V gene TRBV6-2 or TRBV6-3; weak D call: TRBD1 (5 bases). The CDR3 loop spans 12 amino acids. Per germline, CDR1 MNHEY and CDR2 SVGEGT. The chain's CDR3 is CGSRDPLYEQYF. CDR3 DNA sequence: TGTGGCAGCAGGGATCCACTTTACGAGCAGTACTTC.

This clonotype was counted a few times. This chain joins TRBV28 and TRBJ1-2; 11 nucleotides align to TRBD1. The germline V gene encodes CDR1 MDHEN and CDR2 SYDVKM. This CDR3 spans 16 amino acids. V shed 6 bases, J shed 0 bases, and the junction held 6 bases outside the gene matches. DNA of the CDR3: TGTGCCAGCAGCAGGGACAGGGGGTGGACTAACTATGGCTACACCTTC. Encoded protein: CASSRDRGWTNYGYTF.

The chain's CDR3 is CSARDNNYGYTF. The CDR3 nucleotides read TGCAGTGCTAGGGACAATAACTATGGCTACACCTTC. V and J are TRBV20-1 and TRBJ1-2, with a weak D call TRBD1 (5 bases). The germline gives CDR1 DFQATT, CDR2 SNEGSKA (reference sequence). V was clipped by 3 bases and J by 1 base, with 6 bases between them. The CDR3 is 12 amino acids.

This clonotype was observed at least ten times. The chain recombines TRBV19 with TRBJ1-2; a possible D gene is TRBD1 (6 bases). The germline CDR1 and CDR2 sequences are LNHDA and SQIVND (reference sequence). The V end lost 3 bases, the J end lost 2 bases, and 13 bases lay between the germline ends. The CDR3 totals 15 residues. Written as DNA, the CDR3 is TGTGCCAGTAGTATCGATAGGGGACAAAACTATGGCTACACCTTC. This gives the protein CASSIDRGQNYGYTF.

This clonotype was seen repeatedly, ten times or more. This rearrangement joins TRBV28 to TRBJ2-7, with 9 bases that match TRBD1. The CDR3 is 14 residues long. Trimming at V came to 2 bases and at J to 4 bases, leaving 3 bases not matched to a gene. Looked up from germline, CDR1 is MDHEN and CDR2 is SYDVKM. CDR3 nucleotides: TGTGCCAGCAGTTTAGGGGGGACAGGGTACGAGCAGTACTTC. Protein sequence: CASSLGGTGYEQYF.

The V gene is TRBV3-1, the J gene TRBJ1-5; D is unclear. CDR3 length: 13 residues. Germline CDR1 and CDR2: LGHDT and YNNKEL (reference sequence). V gave up 0 bases and J gave up 9 bases, with 9 bases separating them. CDR3 sequence: CASSQDIIGPQHF. The CDR3 DNA reads TGTGCCAGCAGCCAAGATATTATAGGGCCCCAGCATTTT. The full variable domain, in which reference TRBV3-1 and TRBJ1-5 provide the parts outside the CDR3, is DTAVSQTPKYLVTQMGNDKSIKCEQNLGHDTMYWYKQDSKKFLKIMFSYNNKELIINETVPNRFSPKSPDKAHLNLHINSLELGDSAVYFCASSQDIIGPQHFGDGTRLSIL.

This clonotype was picked up many times. The chain recombines TRBV6-2 or TRBV6-3 with TRBJ1-2; the D gene is possibly TRBD1 (5 bases). Germline CDR1 is MNHEY and CDR2 is SVGEGT. Trimming pared 0 bases from V and 2 bases from J, leaving 25 bases between. The CDR3 has 20 amino acids. CDR3 loop: CASSYSIGGIGAWGNYGYTF. In DNA form, the CDR3 reads TGTGCCAGCAGTTACTCGATCGGGGGGATTGGAGCTTGGGGCAACTATGGCTACACCTTC.

This clonotype was counted at least ten times. The CDR3 protein is CASSPVRQGLNSPLHF. The DNA of the CDR3 is TGCGCCAGCAGTCCGGTCAGACAGGGCCTAAATTCACCCCTCCACTTT. The chain joins TRBV4-1 to TRBJ1-6; 7 bases match TRBD1. The CDR3 is 16 residues long. Germline CDR1 reads MGHRA; CDR2 reads YSYEKL. The V and J ends lost 6 bases and 7 bases, in that order; junction bases with no gene match: 12.

With respect to this clonotype: This clone may be a read error of a much larger clone one base away. V and J are TRBV12-3 or TRBV12-4 and TRBJ2-2; 7 nucleotides align to TRBD1. The CDR3 is 13 residues long. The CDR3 nucleotides read TGTGCCAGCAGTCAAGGGACAGCCGGGGAGCTGTGTTTT. It is translated as CASSQGTAGELCF.

This clonotype showed up many times. The chain employs TRBV9 and TRBJ1-2, with D possibly matching TRBD1 (6 bases). Trimming took off 6 bases at V and 5 bases at J, with 17 bases between the two ends. The CDR3 spans 14 residues. The germline V gene encodes CDR1 SGDLS and CDR2 YYNGEE. The CDR3 reads CASTPGGLGYGYTF. CDR3 DNA: TGTGCCAGCACCCCTGGGGGGCTTGGGTATGGCTACACCTTC.

This clonotype showed up many times. The chain uses TRBV12-3 or TRBV12-4 and TRBJ1-1; no clear D. The CDR3 sequence is 13 residues long. V lost 4 bases and J lost 7, with 13 bases in between. CDR3 coding DNA: TGTGCCAGCAGTTGGGCCAGAGGGAGTGAAGCTTTCTTT. The encoded protein is CASSWARGSEAFF.

The chain has TRBV3-1 and TRBJ2-7, with 10 nucleotides matching TRBD1. The junction had 6 bases not matched to a gene; V was cut back by 4 bases and J by 3 bases. Germline V gene data show CDR1 as LGHDT and CDR2 as YNNKEL (reference sequence). The length of the CDR3 is 15 residues. This CDR3 reads CASSPMGTGDYEQYF. The CDR3, as DNA: TGTGCCAGCAGCCCCATGGGGACAGGGGACTACGAGCAGTACTTC.

This clonotype was seen a handful of times. A read error may be the cause here, since a much bigger clone is one base away. This chain links TRBV12-3 or TRBV12-4 with TRBJ1-2; D unclear. The CDR3 runs 15 residues. V lost 6 bases, J lost 2 bases, and 16 bases lay in between. Written as DNA, the CDR3 is TGTGCCAGCAGACCCGGTCCTTTAGTCAACTATGGCTACACCTTC. It translates to CASRPGPLVNYGYTF.

The sample holds a few counts of this clonotype. The chain recombines TRBV19 with TRBJ1-6, with D tentatively TRBD1 (5 bases). The CDR3 has 14 amino acids. Germline V gene sequence: CDR1 LNHDA, CDR2 SQIVND (reference sequence). The V end lost 7 bases, the J end lost 10 bases, and 17 bases lay between the germline ends. The DNA of the CDR3 is TGTGCCAGTACCCGGGACTCTTTTCGCTCACCCCTCCACTTT. Protein sequence: CASTRDSFRSPLHF.

This clonotype was seen ten or more times. J is TRBJ2-3 and V is TRBV24-1, with D possibly TRBD2 on 7 matching bases. Trimming left V 1 base short and J 1 base short, with 14 bases between. CDR3 length: 17 amino acids. Germline lookup yields CDR1 KGHDR and CDR2 SFDVKD. The CDR3 reads CATSDFNQGGGTDTQYF. The CDR3 DNA reads as TGTGCCACCAGTGATTTTAATCAAGGGGGGGGCACAGATACGCAGTATTTT.

This clonotype was found many times. The rearrangement uses TRBV15 and TRBJ1-5; D uncertain. The CDR3 sequence is 15 residues long. V was shortened by 0 bases and J by 5 bases, with 11 bases between the two germline ends. The germline CDR1 and CDR2 sequences are LNHNV and YYDKDF (reference sequence). The CDR3 loop is CATSRDRRVDQPQHF. CDR3 DNA sequence: TGTGCCACCAGCAGAGATCGGCGCGTGGATCAGCCCCAGCATTTT. The full variable domain, with the rest looked up from reference TRBV15 and TRBJ1-5, is DAMVIQNPRYQVTQFGKPVTLSCSQTLNHNVMYWYQQKSSQAPKLLFHYYDKDFNNEADTPDNFQSRRPNTSFCFLDIRSPGLGDTAMYLCATSRDRRVDQPQHFGDGTRLSIL.

This clonotype was recorded at least ten times. The chain employs TRBV12-5 and TRBJ1-2; D unclear. There are 13 residues in the CDR3. In germline, CDR1 is LGHNT, CDR2 FRNRAP. Trimming took off 3 bases at V and 2 bases at J, with 7 bases between the two ends. Here the CDR3 reads CASGFRLNYGYTF. CDR3 in DNA: TGTGCTAGTGGTTTCCGCCTGAACTATGGCTACACCTTC.

This clonotype was observed a few times. This rearrangement joins TRBV24-1 to TRBJ1-1; 10 nucleotides match TRBD1. V lost 8 bases, J lost 4 bases, and 3 bases stayed unmatched. CDR1 is KGHDR, CDR2 SFDVKD, per germline. The length of the CDR3 is 13 residues. The CDR3 DNA reads TGTGCCACCATGGGACAGGGGACCACTGAAGCTTTCTTT. This encodes CATMGQGTTEAFF.

Many counts were recorded for this clonotype. The chain recombines TRBV11-2 with TRBJ1-2; a weak D match, TRBD1 (6 bases). Trimming shortened V by 6 bases and J by 7 bases, and 9 bases separated the two germline ends. The CDR3 totals 11 residues. Germline CDR1 SGHAT, CDR2 FQNNGV. CDR3 bases: TGTGCCAGCAGGAACAGGGCTGGCTACACCTTC. Amino acid sequence: CASRNRAGYTF.

Many counts were recorded for this clonotype. The rearrangement links TRBV15 to TRBJ2-5, with no clear D. Trimming pared 1 base from V and 5 bases from J, leaving 5 bases between. Germline CDR1 is LNHNV and CDR2 is YYDKDF (reference sequence). The CDR3 has 12 amino acids. CDR3 loop: CATSRGTETQYF. The CDR3 bases are TGTGCCACCAGCAGAGGAACGGAGACCCAGTACTTC.

This clonotype was counted many times. The chain has TRBV20-1 and TRBJ2-5; 10 positions match TRBD2. CDR1 and CDR2 (germline): DFQATT, SNEGSKA (reference sequence). The CDR3 length is 16 residues. V dropped 4 bases and J dropped 1; count of bases not matched to a gene: 9. The CDR3 coding sequence is TGCAGTGCTACCCCTACTAGCGGGGAGTTCCAAGAGACCCAGTACTTC. Protein product: CSATPTSGEFQETQYF.

This clonotype was observed at least ten times. The chain uses TRBV29-1 and TRBJ2-5; TRBD2 aligns across 7 bases. The CDR3 is made up of 12 amino acids. V trimming: 6 bases; J trimming: 0 bases; junction bases outside the gene matches: 1. The germline gives CDR1 SQVTM, CDR2 ANQGSEA. The CDR3 loop is CSVRGYQETQYF. As DNA, the CDR3 is TGCAGCGTGCGGGGGTACCAAGAGACCCAGTACTTC.